Included here is one TCR beta chain sequence, with context. CDR1 is MNHEY, CDR2 SMNVEV, per germline (reference sequence). V was clipped by 6 bases and J by 7 bases; unmatched bases: 9. CDR3 size: 14 residues. This table comes from immunoSEQ multiplex PCR, and its TCRdb copy is limited to in-frame clones, with some not included. The sample yields 100,000 or so clones, 75% to 90% seen once. This sample was taken from a study of blood T cell repertoires in COVID-19. In the study overall: Italy, Spain and the United States were the sources of the convalescent and acute COVID-19 samples. The analysed material was cDNA or gDNA that came from T cells, B-cell-depleted T cells, or PBMCs.

J is TRBJ2-1 and V is TRBV27, with 7 nucleotides matching TRBD1. Sequenced: peripheral blood. The source of this sequence is a man aged 60-69 years with acute or convalescent COVID-19. CDR3 bases: TGTGCCAGCAGAGACAGGGCCAGACGGAATGAGCAGTTCTTC. Translating it yields CASRDRARRNEQFF.